The clone carrying this T cell receptor beta chain came up many times. Treatment defined: some 20 received Ad26.COV2.S at low or high dose, single or two shots; 5 received placebo; per-sample allocation not given. After the first vaccine or placebo injection, samples were drawn on day 63. These data originate in a study of Ad26.COV2.S vaccination and SARS-CoV-2 variants. Trimming removed 4 bases from V and 0 bases from J; junction bases left unmatched: 8. The CDR3 is 17 amino acids. Germline V gene data show CDR1 as SGHRS and CDR2 as YFSETQ. Sequencing was performed with immunoSEQ multiplex PCR; in TCRdb, only in-frame clones are kept and a portion is missing. The sample records hundreds of thousands of clones, around 86% being singletons.

Sequenced material: peripheral blood, taken in a trial of Ad26.COV2.S vaccine versus placebo. This TCR was sampled from a person between 18 and 59 years old who received the Ad26.COV2.S COVID-19 vaccine or a placebo. This sequence joins TRBV5-1 and TRBJ2-3, with 10 bases lining up with TRBD2. Here the CDR3 DNA reads TGCGCCAGCAGCCCCTACCTTAGCGGGGGGAGCACAGATACGCAGTATTTT. It is translated as CASSPYLSGGSTDTQYF.